A selection of T cell receptor beta chains follows, all from one sample in a study of beta chain features in type 1 diabetes. Sequencing used immunoSEQ multiplex PCR; TCRdb keeps in-frame clones, though not all of them. The data hold 110,000 to 150,000 clones, with 6% to 7.5% observed a single time. Sequenced material: central memory CD4+ T cells from blood. Receptor source: a young woman in good health. Each CDR3 is given with its conserved first and last residue. Fields, in order: clone size, D gene, V gene, J gene, CDR3 DNA, CDR3 protein. D genes are given only for firm matches. Size values are once, few and many counts, or a class for expanded clones, and some rows have none.

size: -; D: -; V: TRBV7-8; J: TRBJ2-7; DNA: TGTGCCAGCAGCTCCCACTTATTCTCCTACGAGCAGTACTTC; CDR3: CASSSHLFSYEQYF
size: few; D: TRBD2; V: TRBV10-3; J: TRBJ2-2; DNA: TGTGCCATCAGTTTAGGACTAGCGGGAGGAGAGACCGGGGAGCTGTTTTTT; CDR3: CAISLGLAGGETGELFF
size: -; D: -; V: TRBV6-1; J: TRBJ1-1; DNA: TGTGCCAGCAGAGCCACTCAGGGTACGGGTACTGAAGCTTTCTTT; CDR3: CASRATQGTGTEAFF
size: -; D: TRBD2; V: TRBV9; J: TRBJ2-5; DNA: TGTGCCAGCAGCGTAAGGGGTGGGACTAGCGGATCTCTATTAGTCGAGACCCAGTACTTC; CDR3: CASSVRGGTSGSLLVETQYF
size: -; D: -; V: TRBV5-1; J: TRBJ1-3; DNA: TGCGCCAGCGGGGGCGCCGATTCTGGAAACACCATATATTTT; CDR3: CASGGADSGNTIYF
size: few; D: TRBD2; V: TRBV11-2; J: TRBJ2-3; DNA: TGTGCCAGCAGCTCCATGGGACTAGCCACAGATACGCAGTATTTT; CDR3: CASSSMGLATDTQYF
size: few; D: TRBD2; V: TRBV7-6; J: TRBJ2-7; DNA: TGTGCCAGCAGCTTAGTGTTAGCGGGCAGCTCCTACGAGCAGTACTTC; CDR3: CASSLVLAGSSYEQYF
size: -; D: TRBD2; V: TRBV6-6; J: TRBJ2-7; DNA: TGTGCCAGCAAAGCGGGAAACTACGAGCAGTACTTC; CDR3: CASKAGNYEQYF
size: -; D: TRBD1; V: TRBV5-4; J: TRBJ2-7; DNA: TGTGCCAGCAGCGGGGACAGGGCCGAGCAGTACTTC; CDR3: CASSGDRAEQYF
size: -; D: -; V: TRBV6-5; J: TRBJ2-3; DNA: TGTGCCATTACGACTGCGAATACGCAGTATTTT; CDR3: CAITTANTQYF
size: few; D: TRBD2; V: TRBV4-3; J: TRBJ2-1; DNA: TGCGCCAGCAGCCAAGGAATAAAGGGAGGGCCAGGCAATGAGCAGTTCTTC; CDR3: CASSQGIKGGPGNEQFF
size: few; D: -; V: TRBV30; J: TRBJ2-1; DNA: TGTGCCTGGGGGAGGAGCTCCTACAATGAGCAGTTCTTC; CDR3: CAWGRSSYNEQFF
size: few; D: -; V: TRBV19; J: TRBJ2-1; DNA: TGTGCCAGTAGTGGGTTCTTCCTCGCGGGGGCCGTCAATGAGCAGTTCTTC; CDR3: CASSGFFLAGAVNEQFF
size: few; D: TRBD2; V: TRBV28; J: TRBJ2-3; DNA: TGTGCCAGCAGTTCCGGGACTAGCGGGAGTTTGGCAGATACGCAGTATTTT; CDR3: CASSSGTSGSLADTQYF
size: -; D: -; V: TRBV5-4; J: TRBJ2-3; DNA: TGTGCCAGCAGCTCTGGAGGATACACAGATACGCAGTATTTT; CDR3: CASSSGGYTDTQYF
size: few; D: -; V: TRBV6-1; J: TRBJ2-5; DNA: TGTGCCATCGGAGCCCTAGAGACCCAGTACTTC; CDR3: CAIGALETQYF
size: few; D: TRBD1; V: TRBV5-6; J: TRBJ1-4; DNA: TGTGCCAGCAGCTTGTTGGGACAGGGTGTTAACGAAAAACTGTTTTTT; CDR3: CASSLLGQGVNEKLFF
size: few; D: -; V: TRBV7-9; J: TRBJ1-4; DNA: TGTGCCAGCAGCCCCAGACAGAATGAAAAACTGTTTTTT; CDR3: CASSPRQNEKLFF
size: few; D: TRBD2; V: TRBV9; J: TRBJ2-2; DNA: TGTGCCAGCAGCTCAGGAGCTAGCGGGAGAAGAAACACCGGGGAGCTGTTTTTT; CDR3: CASSSGASGRRNTGELFF
size: many; D: -; V: TRBV30; J: TRBJ2-1; DNA: TGTGCCTGGAGTGGACTAAGAAATGAGCAGTTCTTC; CDR3: CAWSGLRNEQFF
size: few; D: TRBD1; V: TRBV7-8; J: TRBJ1-1; DNA: TGTGCCAGCAGCTTCCCAGGGGGTAAAAGCACTGAAGCTTTCTTT; CDR3: CASSFPGGKSTEAFF
size: few; D: TRBD2; V: TRBV6-6; J: TRBJ2-5; DNA: TGTGCCAGCAGTTACCCGGCTAGCGGGAGGGAGACCCAGTACTTC; CDR3: CASSYPASGRETQYF
size: -; D: TRBD1; V: TRBV6-5; J: TRBJ2-3; DNA: TGTGCCAGCAGTCGCCGGGACAGGGTCACAGATACGCAGTATTTT; CDR3: CASSRRDRVTDTQYF
size: many; D: TRBD2; V: TRBV5-6; J: TRBJ2-1; DNA: TGTGCCAGCAGCTTAAAGACTAGCGGGAGCAATGAGCAGTTCTTC; CDR3: CASSLKTSGSNEQFF
size: many; D: -; V: TRBV7-9; J: TRBJ2-3; DNA: TGTGCCAGCAGGGAGATCACCACAGATACGCAGTATTTT; CDR3: CASREITTDTQYF
size: -; D: TRBD1; V: TRBV7-9; J: TRBJ2-5; DNA: TGTGCCAGCAGCCCGGGGGACAGGGGGTCCCAAGAGACCCAGTACTTC; CDR3: CASSPGDRGSQETQYF
size: few; D: -; V: TRBV30; J: TRBJ1-2; DNA: TGTGCCTGGAAGACCAGGGGTAGTAACTATGGCTACACCTTC; CDR3: CAWKTRGSNYGYTF
size: many; D: -; V: TRBV15; J: TRBJ1-5; DNA: TGTGCCACCAGCAGAGATCGGTCGTCGGGCGGACTCCAGCATTTT; CDR3: CATSRDRSSGGLQHF
size: -; D: TRBD2; V: TRBV2; J: TRBJ2-3; DNA: TGTGCCAGCAGTCCAGCCACTAGCGCCCGCACAGATACGCAGTATTTT; CDR3: CASSPATSARTDTQYF
size: -; D: -; V: TRBV7-3; J: TRBJ1-1; DNA: TGTGCCAGCAGCTTTCAGGGCGGTAACACTGAAGCTTTCTTT; CDR3: CASSFQGGNTEAFF